The 32 T cell receptor beta chains below all came from one sample that was sequenced in a study of CD8 T cells in Susac syndrome. Random hexamers were used to reverse transcribe the RNA input (0.5 to 1 ug). One entry per CDR3 protein, called by TCRdb with MiXCR from the immunoSEQ multiplex PCR reads. In the table there are some 300,000 distinct CDR3 sequences, about nine tenths of which are singletons. The sample taken for sequencing was CD8+ T cells from PBMCs. The origin of the receptors is a human donor with multiple sclerosis.

About this clonotype itself: One end of the junction does not line up with germline, which may come from a read error. V usage is TRBV19 and J usage is TRBJ2-7; D not resolved. In germline, CDR1 is LNHDA, CDR2 SQIVND (reference sequence). The CDR3 is made up of 11 amino acids. The CDR3 loop is CASTPPYGQYF. The CDR3 region has the DNA TGTGCCAGTACCCCACCCTACGGGCAGTACTTC.

The CDR3 loop reads CARSLAEGLAGLCSNEQFF. DNA of the CDR3: TGTGCCAGAAGCTTGGCCGAGGGACTAGCGGGATTGTGTTCGAATGAGCAGTTCTTC. V usage is TRBV5-3 and J usage is TRBJ2-1; 13 nucleotides agree with TRBD2. Being an ORF, TRBV5-3 has a function that is uncertain. V gave up 0 bases and J gave up 7 bases; unmatched junction bases: 13. This CDR3 has 19 amino acids.

This chain uses TRBV5-1 with TRBJ2-1, with no clear D. The CDR3 loop spans 16 amino acids. Germline lookup yields CDR1 SGHRS and CDR2 YFSETQ. Trimming left V 7 bases short and J 2 bases short, with 19 bases between. The chain's CDR3 is CASHPAFGRTYNEQFF. In DNA, the CDR3 is TGCGCCAGCCATCCCGCATTTGGAAGAACCTACAATGAGCAGTTCTTC.

The gene calls are TRBV14 and TRBJ2-7; D is uncertain. Trimming shortened V by 0 bases and J by 1 base, and 7 bases separated the two germline ends. CDR1 SGHDN and CDR2 FVKESK come from the germline V gene. The CDR3 length is 14 residues. In nucleotides, the CDR3 is TGTGCCAGCAGCCAAGATGCAGCTTCCTACGAGCAGTACTTC. It yields the protein CASSQDAASYEQYF.

The chain combines TRBV28 with TRBJ1-1, with D perhaps matching TRBD1 (6 bases). This CDR3 spans 14 amino acids. Trimming removed 2 bases from V and 0 bases from J, with 7 bases in between. Germline loops: CDR1 MDHEN, CDR2 SYDVKM. The CDR3 sequence: CASSLTGLNTEAFF. CDR3 sequence (DNA): TGTGCCAGCAGTTTAACAGGGTTGAACACTGAAGCTTTCTTT.

The chain is built from TRBV4-2 and TRBJ2-3, with TRBD2 matching 8 bases. V lost 0 bases to trimming and J lost 8 bases; unmatched junction nucleotides: 7. Germline lookup yields CDR1 LGHNA and CDR2 YNFKEQ. The CDR3 spans 15 residues. CDR3 sequence (DNA): TGTGCCAGCAGCCAAGAACTAGCGGACCTCGGTACGCAGTATTTT. It yields the protein CASSQELADLGTQYF.

The CDR3 coding sequence is TGCGCCAGCAGCCAAGGCAGGGGGCGCACGGAGACCCAGTACTTC. This encodes CASSQGRGRTETQYF. V gene TRBV4-3 combines with J gene TRBJ2-5, with 8 nucleotides matching TRBD1. The V and J ends lost 1 base and 5 bases, in that order; junction bases with no gene match: 6. Germline CDR1 reads LGHNA; CDR2 reads YSLEER. The CDR3 spans 15 residues.

This clonotype was seen once. V and J are TRBV6-2 or TRBV6-3 and TRBJ2-7; D gene ambiguous. Germline V gene sequence: CDR1 MNHEY, CDR2 SVGEGT. The CDR3 spans 11 residues. The V and J ends lost 4 bases and 7 bases respectively, with 8 bases between them. CDR3 DNA sequence: TGTGCCAGCAGTTTTCCGGAGGAGCAGTACTTC. Translated, it gives CASSFPEEQYF.

This sequence joins TRBV11-2 and TRBJ2-6; the D gene is possibly TRBD2 (6 bases). CDR3 size: 16 residues. The V and J ends lost 5 bases and 0 bases respectively, with 11 bases between them. CDR1 is SGHAT, CDR2 FQNNGV, per germline. This CDR3 reads CASSGRGNSGANVLTF. Written as DNA, the CDR3 is TGTGCCAGCAGCGGACGGGGGAACTCTGGGGCCAACGTCCTGACTTTC.

This rearrangement joins TRBV23-1 to TRBJ2-5; D perhaps matches TRBD2 (5 bases). TRBV23-1 counts as an open reading frame of uncertain function. This CDR3 contains 15 residues. Trimming took 7 bases from V and 2 from J, leaving 17 bases between them. As DNA, the CDR3 is TGCGCCAGCAAAAGAGGGCAAGGCTCGCAAGAGACCCAGTACTTC. Its translation is CASKRGQGSQETQYF.

V usage is TRBV7-9 and J usage is TRBJ2-7; D gene uncertain. Germline loops: CDR1 SEHNR, CDR2 FQNEAQ (reference sequence). This CDR3 is 12 amino acids long. Trimming cost V 3 bases and J 5 bases, with 8 bases left between them. The CDR3 DNA follows: TGTGCCAGCAGCTTTGACTTTAACGAGCAGTACTTC. It encodes CASSFDFNEQYF.

The chain combines TRBV2 with TRBJ2-3; TRBD2 aligns across 10 bases. CDR3 length equals 15 residues. CDR1 and CDR2 (germline): SNHLY, FYNNEI. With 3 bases clipped from V and 3 bases from J, the junction kept 3 bases outside the gene matches. As DNA, the CDR3 is TGTGCCAGCAGTGACGGACTAGCGGATACAGATACGCAGTATTTT. Its translation is CASSDGLADTDTQYF. The full variable domain, its missing parts supplied by reference TRBV2 and TRBJ2-3, is EPEVTQTPSHQVTQMGQEVILRCVPISNHLYFYWYRQILGQKVEFLVSFYNNEISEKSEIFDDQFSVERPDGSNFTLKIRSTKLEDSAMYFCASSDGLADTDTQYFGPGTRLTVL.

This chain links TRBV6-2 or TRBV6-3 with TRBJ1-1; D is unresolved. Germline loops: CDR1 MNHEY, CDR2 SVGEGT. V lost 2 bases and J lost 5, with 6 bases in between. The CDR3 length is 12 residues. CDR3: CASSYDRTEAFF. The CDR3, as DNA: TGTGCCAGCAGTTACGATCGAACTGAAGCTTTCTTT.

The chain uses TRBV7-2 and TRBJ2-2; D uncertain. CDR1 and CDR2 from the germline V gene are SGHTA and FQGNSA. CDR3 length: 15 amino acids. V lost 1 base and J 6 bases, leaving 12 bases between the germline ends. CDR3 protein: CASSLEFSVAGELFF. CDR3 bases: TGTGCCAGCAGCTTAGAGTTTTCGGTCGCCGGGGAGCTGTTTTTT. The variable domain in full, with the rest retrieved from reference TRBV7-2 and TRBJ2-2, is GAGVSQSPSNKVTEKGKDVELRCDPISGHTALYWYRQSLGQGLEFLIYFQGNSAPDKSGLPSDRFSAERTGGSVSTLTIQRTQQEDSAVYLCASSLEFSVAGELFFGEGSRLTVL.

The gene calls are TRBV12-5 and TRBJ2-2; D uncertain. With 7 bases removed from V and 6 bases from J, the gap between germline ends came to 9 bases. Germline V gene sequence: CDR1 LGHNT, CDR2 FRNRAP. CDR3 length: 12 amino acids. The chain's CDR3 is CASALLSGELFF. The DNA of the CDR3 is TGTGCTAGTGCCCTTTTATCCGGGGAGCTGTTTTTT.

The chain recombines TRBV28 with TRBJ1-1; D remains ambiguous. CDR1 and CDR2 from the germline V gene are MDHEN and SYDVKM. The CDR3 contains 14 residues. V was clipped by 4 bases and J by 0 bases, with 9 bases between them. The CDR3 is CASSYILMNTEAFF. Written as DNA, the CDR3 is TGTGCCAGCAGTTATATCCTCATGAACACTGAAGCTTTCTTT.

This chain links TRBV6-2 or TRBV6-3 with TRBJ2-1; the match to TRBD2 covers 8 bases. The V segment lost 4 bases and the J segment 9 bases; nucleotides outside the gene matches: 11. Germline CDR1 and CDR2: MNHEY and SVGEGT. The CDR3 sequence is 15 residues long. Here the CDR3 reads CASSSTSEGLGEQFF. In DNA form, the CDR3 reads TGTGCCAGCAGTTCGACTAGCGAAGGGTTGGGTGAGCAGTTCTTC.

This chain uses TRBV4-3 with TRBJ2-1, with TRBD2 matching over 9 bases. CDR3 length: 18 amino acids. From germline, CDR1 is LGHNA and CDR2 YSLEER. V trimming: 1 base; J trimming: 5 bases; junction bases outside the gene matches: 12. In DNA form, the CDR3 reads TGCGCCAGCAGCCAAGTTCCAGCGGGAGGTTCCGGCCACAATGAGCAGTTCTTC. It translates to CASSQVPAGGSGHNEQFF.

The chain has TRBV20-1 and TRBJ2-3; a weak D match, TRBD2 (6 bases). V was trimmed by 6 bases and J by 10 bases, leaving 26 bases between them. The CDR3 is 15 residues long. Germline CDR1 is DFQATT and CDR2 is SNEGSKA (reference sequence). The CDR3 spells CSAAQLGGGNKAQYF. CDR3 coding DNA: TGCAGTGCCGCCCAACTAGGAGGAGGGAATAAGGCGCAGTATTTT.

The table lists this clonotype with a count of one. J is TRBJ2-7 and V is TRBV7-9, with 9 bases lining up with TRBD2. Germline V gives CDR1 SEHNR, CDR2 FQNEAQ (reference sequence). V shed 1 base, J shed 5 bases, and the junction held 6 bases outside the gene matches. The CDR3 consists of 15 residues. Here the CDR3 reads CASSLEGLALNEQYF. The CDR3 coding sequence is TGTGCCAGCAGCTTAGAGGGACTAGCTTTAAACGAGCAGTACTTC.

This sequence joins TRBV19 and TRBJ1-5, with TRBD1 matching 9 bases. Germline V CDR1 and CDR2: LNHDA, SQIVND (reference sequence). Germline trimming cut 8 bases from V and 7 bases from J; bases unmatched to any gene: 6. The CDR3 extends over 13 amino acids. The CDR3, as DNA: TGTGCCAGTTCCGGGACAGGGTACCAGCCCCAGCATTTT. Protein product: CASSGTGYQPQHF. The complete variable domain, with remaining parts taken from reference TRBV19 and TRBJ1-5, reads DGGITQSPKYLFRKEGQNVTLSCEQNLNHDAMYWYRQDPGQGLRLIYYSQIVNDFQKGDIAEGYSVSREKKESFPLTVTSAQKNPTAFYLCASSGTGYQPQHFGDGTRLSIL.

The V gene is TRBV30, the J gene TRBJ2-2; TRBD1 might be the D (6 bases). Germline-derived CDR1 and CDR2 are GTSNPN and SVGIG (reference sequence). V dropped 0 bases and J dropped 2 bases, with 10 bases sitting between them. The CDR3 is 15 residues long. The CDR3 protein is CAWSVQGTNTGELFF. CDR3 nucleotide sequence: TGTGCCTGGAGTGTTCAGGGGACAAACACCGGGGAGCTGTTTTTT.

V gene TRBV27 combines with J gene TRBJ1-5; D is undetermined. Trimming cost V 2 bases and J 2 bases, with 4 bases left between them. The germline gives CDR1 MNHEY, CDR2 SMNVEV (reference sequence). The CDR3 is 13 residues long. CDR3 DNA sequence: TGTGCCAGCAGTTTAAGTGGCAATCAGCCCCAGCATTTT. Protein: CASSLSGNQPQHF.

The chain recombines TRBV7-8 with TRBJ2-7; TRBD2 matches 10 bases. The CDR3 sequence is 16 residues long. V lost 5 bases and J lost 7; bases outside the gene matches: 14. CDR1 is SGHVS, CDR2 FQNEAQ, per germline. Written as DNA, the CDR3 is TGTGCCAGCAGCCCTATCCGACTAGCGGGTGACCGTGAGCAGTACTTC. Translated, it gives CASSPIRLAGDREQYF.

The chain is built from TRBV4-2 and TRBJ2-7; no definite D call. The CDR3 loop spans 16 amino acids. V lost 2 bases and J 0 bases, leaving 14 bases between the germline ends. CDR1 LGHNA and CDR2 YNFKEQ come from the germline V gene. Here the CDR3 DNA reads TGTGCCAGCAGCCAACTCCCTGAAGGGTCCTCCTACGAGCAGTACTTC. Translated, it gives CASSQLPEGSSYEQYF.

The rearrangement uses TRBV9 and TRBJ2-6, with TRBD1 as a possible D gene (6 bases). Trimming removed 3 bases from V and 0 bases from J, with 16 bases in between. Germline V gene data show CDR1 as SGDLS and CDR2 as YYNGEE. The CDR3 sequence is 18 residues long. Here the CDR3 DNA reads TGTGCCAGCAGCGCTCCCAGGGACACCGGCTCTGGGGCCAACGTCCTGACTTTC. Protein: CASSAPRDTGSGANVLTF.

The chain carries TRBV6-2 or TRBV6-3 and TRBJ2-2, with D uncertain. The germline gives CDR1 MNHEY, CDR2 SVGEGT. The V and J ends lost 6 bases and 5 bases respectively, with 10 bases between them. The CDR3 consists of 13 residues. The CDR3 sequence is CASREIFTGELFF. The CDR3 DNA reads TGTGCCAGCAGGGAGATTTTTACCGGGGAGCTGTTTTTT.

In its sample, this clonotype was seen a few times. The junction does not match germline at one end; this may be a read error. The genes are TRBV7-9 and TRBJ2-7; 7 nucleotides match TRBD2. This CDR3 spans 12 amino acids. The germline V gene has CDR1 SEHNR and CDR2 FQNEAQ (reference sequence). CDR3 nucleotides: TGCGCCAGCAGCCTGGGGGGGGACGAGCAGTACTTC. Its protein is CASSLGGDEQYF.

The chain is built from TRBV21-1 and TRBJ2-7; TRBD2, the D gene given by the table, was not confirmed from the DNA. TRBV21-1 is tagged as a pseudogene. The CDR3 loop spans 19 amino acids. The CDR3, as DNA: TGTGCCAGCAGCAAAGTGGGGGAGGCGACAGATAATTACTCCTACGAGCAGTACTTC. This translates into CASSKVGEATDNYSYEQYF.

J is TRBJ2-6 and V is TRBV12-3 or TRBV12-4; 9 positions agree with TRBD1. V lost 3 bases to trimming and J lost 0 bases; unmatched junction nucleotides: 12. There are 20 residues in the CDR3. Here the CDR3 reads CASSFGNPGQGPSGANVLTF. The CDR3 region has the DNA TGTGCCAGCAGTTTTGGAAACCCGGGACAGGGACCCTCTGGGGCCAACGTCCTGACTTTC.

The V gene is TRBV28, the J gene TRBJ1-4; 8 bases are shared with TRBD1. The CDR3 sequence is 18 residues long. J was trimmed by 5 bases and V by 1 base; bases with no gene match: 12. Germline assignment: CDR1 MDHEN and CDR2 SYDVKM. As DNA, the CDR3 is TGTGCCAGCAGTTTATCGGCCAGGGGGCGACCTGAGAATGAAAAACTGTTTTTT. Protein product: CASSLSARGRPENEKLFF.

The V and J genes are TRBV12-3 or TRBV12-4 and TRBJ2-5; tentatively, D is TRBD1 (6 bases). The CDR3 consists of 14 residues. V lost 6 bases, J lost 2 bases, and 13 bases lay in between. CDR3 in DNA: TGTGCCAGCAGGCCTCCAGGGGCTCAAGAGACCCAGTACTTC. Translating it yields CASRPPGAQETQYF.